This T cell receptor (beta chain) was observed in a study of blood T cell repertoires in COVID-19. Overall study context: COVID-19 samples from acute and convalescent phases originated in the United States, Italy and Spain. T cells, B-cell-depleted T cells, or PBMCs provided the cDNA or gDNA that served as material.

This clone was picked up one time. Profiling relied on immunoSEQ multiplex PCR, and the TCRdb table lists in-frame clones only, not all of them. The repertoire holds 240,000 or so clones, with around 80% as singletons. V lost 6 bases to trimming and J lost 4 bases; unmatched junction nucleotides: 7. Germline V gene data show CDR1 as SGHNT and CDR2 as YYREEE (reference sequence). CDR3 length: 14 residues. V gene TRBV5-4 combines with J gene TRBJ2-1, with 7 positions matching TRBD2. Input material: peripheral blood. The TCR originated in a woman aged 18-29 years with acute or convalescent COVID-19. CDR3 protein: CASIIAGSYNEQFF. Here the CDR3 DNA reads TGTGCCAGCATTATAGCGGGCTCTTACAATGAGCAGTTCTTC.